Listed below are T cell receptor beta chains from one sample, sequenced in a study of human T cells and chemical hapten exposure. TCRdb reprocessed the RACE reads with MiXCR, giving one entry per CDR3 protein. The sample lists about 51,000 distinct CDR3 sequences, 9.4% occurring once. This specimen was whole blood, taken in connection with sensitization to the hapten diphenylcyclopropenone (DPC). The receptors shown here come from a woman between 40 and 55 years old with alopecia areata. Some clones in this sample may be carry-over from other donors' samples. Both conserved end residues are part of each CDR3. D genes are given only for firm matches. Only part of the rows carry a size: once, few, many, or a class if the clone is expanded.

many,NA,TRBV2,TRBJ2-6,TGTGCCAGCAGGGAGGTCTCTGGGGCCAACGTCCTGACTTTC,CASREVSGANVLTF
many,TRBD2,TRBV4-1,TRBJ2-7,TGCGCCAGCAGTCCTCCGGGAGGATCCTACGAGCAGTACTTC,CASSPPGGSYEQYF
few,NA,TRBV12-3/TRBV12-4,TRBJ1-2,TGTGCCAGCACAACCGACCTTATGTATGGCTACACCTTC,CASTTDLMYGYTF
few,NA,TRBV7-9,TRBJ2-3,TGTGCCAGCAGCTCTAACCGGGGTGATACGCAGTATTTT,CASSSNRGDTQYF
few,TRBD1,TRBV7-9,TRBJ2-7,TGTGCCAGCAGCTTAGGACAGGGCACGACGTACGAGCAGTACTTC,CASSLGQGTTYEQYF
NA,TRBD1,TRBV4-3,TRBJ1-4,TGCGCCAGCAGCCAAGATCGGGGACAGGGTTTTGAAAAACTGTTTTTT,CASSQDRGQGFEKLFF
many,TRBD2,TRBV7-2,TRBJ2-1,TGTGCCAGCAGCCCTTGGACTAGCGGGGGGACGAGGGCGTTCTTC,CASSPWTSGGTRAFF
many,NA,TRBV27,TRBJ1-2,TGTGCCAGCAGTTTAACAGGGATTGACTATGGCTACACCTTC,CASSLTGIDYGYTF
many,NA,TRBV6-6,TRBJ1-1,TGTGCCAGCAGCCCCACGGCGGCAGGGGCGAACACTGAAGCTTTCTTT,CASSPTAAGANTEAFF
few,NA,TRBV4-3,TRBJ2-1,TGCGCCAGCAGCCCACTCGACGGGTACAATGAGCAGTTCTTC,CASSPLDGYNEQFF
many,TRBD2,TRBV30,TRBJ2-1,TGTGCCTGGAGTGTAGGGCTAGCGGGGAATGAGCAGTTCTTC,CAWSVGLAGNEQFF
NA,NA,TRBV15,TRBJ2-7,TGTGCCACCAGCAAGGGCAGCTCCTACGAGCAGTACTTC,CATSKGSSYEQYF
NA,NA,TRBV5-1,TRBJ1-3,TGCGCCAGCAGCTCGACAGCGGGAACTGGAAACACCATATATTTT,CASSSTAGTGNTIYF
many,TRBD2,TRBV20-1,TRBJ2-1,TGCAGTGCTAGAGATCTGAGCGGGGGGCCGTTCTTCTTCTACAATGAGCAGTTCTTC,CSARDLSGGPFFFYNEQFF
many,TRBD1,TRBV7-2,TRBJ1-3,TGTGCCAGCAGCTTCGCAGGGGGGAAAGGAAACACCATATATTTT,CASSFAGGKGNTIYF
few,NA,TRBV7-9,TRBJ2-7,TGTGCCAGCAGCTTAGACGGGGGGCACGAGCAGTACTTC,CASSLDGGHEQYF
many,TRBD1,TRBV3-1,TRBJ2-7,TGTGCCAGCAGCCCGGGACAGGGGGCCTCCTACGAGCAGTACTTC,CASSPGQGASYEQYF
medium-sized,TRBD1,TRBV6-4,TRBJ1-5,TGTGCCAGCAGTGCTGTGATCAACGACAGGGCGGGTAATCAGCCCCAGCATTTT,CASSAVINDRAGNQPQHF
many,NA,TRBV28,TRBJ2-1,TGTGCCAGCGAATCAGATAGCTCCTACAATGAGCAGTTCTTC,CASESDSSYNEQFF
many,NA,TRBV6-4,TRBJ2-3,TGTGCCAGCAGTGACTCGATAGGTGACACAGATACGCAGTATTTT,CASSDSIGDTDTQYF
many,NA,TRBV29-1,TRBJ2-7,TGCAGCGCTGGGGAAGTTAGCTACGAGCAGTACTTC,CSAGEVSYEQYF
many,NA,TRBV10-3,TRBJ1-6,TGTGCCATCAGTGAGTCCAGTCCTTCGCGCTCACCCCTCCACTTT,CAISESSPSRSPLHF
NA,NA,TRBV24-1,TRBJ2-1,TGTGCCACCAGTGATTTGAGCAGGCCTAGCTCCTACAATGAGCAGTTCTTC,CATSDLSRPSSYNEQFF
many,NA,TRBV6-5,TRBJ2-2,TGTGCCAGCAGTTACCTCCTGTCAGGAGACACCGGGGAGCTGTTTTTT,CASSYLLSGDTGELFF
many,NA,TRBV29-1,TRBJ2-1,TGCAGCGCCCGGACTCCGGTTAGGAGTTTAGGCAATGAGCAGTTCTTC,CSARTPVRSLGNEQFF
many,NA,TRBV6-2/TRBV6-3,TRBJ2-4,TGTGCCAGCAGTTACCCCCCGGCGGGAAACATTCAGTACTTC,CASSYPPAGNIQYF
many,NA,TRBV12-3/TRBV12-4,TRBJ1-1,TGTGCCAGCAGTCCCCGGGTCGGACCAGCTTTCTTT,CASSPRVGPAFF
many,NA,TRBV18,TRBJ2-1,TGTGCCAGCTCACTAGCCGGGACAAAATCCTACAATGAGCAGTTCTTC,CASSLAGTKSYNEQFF
many,TRBD1,TRBV4-1,TRBJ2-5,TGCGCCACCCGGGCCAGGGGGCGTTCAGAGACCCAGTACTTC,CATRARGRSETQYF
NA,NA,TRBV4-1,TRBJ1-6,TGTGCCAGCAGCCACGGGGGGTATTCACCCCTCCACTTT,CASSHGGYSPLHF
many,NA,TRBV20-1,TRBJ2-1,TGCAGTGCTAGAGAACTGGGGAGCTCCTACAATGAGCAGTTCTTC,CSARELGSSYNEQFF
many,NA,TRBV4-1,TRBJ1-4,TGCGCCAGCAGCCAAGATGGGCGGCTCCCGGAAAAACTGTTTTTT,CASSQDGRLPEKLFF
NA,TRBD1,TRBV6-5,TRBJ1-5,TGTGCCAGCAGTTACTCGGCAGGGGGAGGTAATCAGCCCCAGCATTTT,CASSYSAGGGNQPQHF
NA,NA,TRBV19,TRBJ2-2,TGTGCCAGTAGTATCCAGGACACCGGGGAGCTGTTTTTT,CASSIQDTGELFF
few,NA,TRBV25-1,TRBJ1-1,TGTGCCAGCAGTGACGTTTTGAACACTGAAGCTTTCTTT,CASSDVLNTEAFF
many,TRBD1,TRBV27,TRBJ2-7,TGTGCCAGCAGCGGACAGGCGAGCTCCTACGAGCAGTACTTC,CASSGQASSYEQYF
few,NA,TRBV5-6,TRBJ2-4,TGTGCCAGCAGCTTGCTACAGGAAAACATTCAGTACTTC,CASSLLQENIQYF
NA,NA,TRBV5-1,TRBJ2-2,TGCGCCAGCAGCTTGAATCTGGGGAACACCGGGGAGCTGTTTTTT,CASSLNLGNTGELFF
few,TRBD2,TRBV15,TRBJ2-2,TGTGCCACCAGCAGAGTTGGCGGGACTAGCGGGCCGCCGGGGACCGGGGAGCTGTTTTTT,CATSRVGGTSGPPGTGELFF
few,NA,TRBV18,TRBJ1-4,TGTGCCAGCTCACCAAATTCCAGAGGCCCAACTAATGAAAAACTGTTTTTT,CASSPNSRGPTNEKLFF
many,TRBD1,TRBV6-2/TRBV6-3,TRBJ2-7,TGTGCCAGCAGACAACCCGGACAGGGTAGTTCCGAGCAGTACTTC,CASRQPGQGSSEQYF